These 15 T cell receptor beta chains came from one sample sequenced in a study of T-cell reconstitution after alpha-beta-depleted transplantation in children. Researchers prepared the TCRbeta library using unique molecular identifiers, the study reports. Using its own MiXCR run on the PCR reads, TCRdb lists one record per CDR3 protein. The sample lists some 840,000 distinct CDR3 sequences, approximately 15% occurring once. The sequenced sample was PBMCs, mostly from graft donor cells, obtained 360 days after TCRalphabeta/CD19-depleted stem cell transplant. The receptors here all came from a male patient aged 10 to 17 who had a stem cell transplant for acute lymphoblastic leukemia, so the T cells may come from the graft donor.

The rearrangement joins TRBV5-1 to TRBJ2-7; 8 bases fit TRBD1. V trimming: 5 bases; J trimming: 2 bases; junction bases outside the gene matches: 6. This CDR3 comprises 14 residues. Germline CDR1 and CDR2: SGHRS and YFSETQ. The CDR3 DNA is TGCGCCAGCAGTATCGGACAGGGAACCTACGAGCAGTACTTC. Its protein is CASSIGQGTYEQYF.

This clonotype has more than one count but fewer than ten. The chain couples TRBV9 to TRBJ2-7; a weak D match, TRBD1 (6 bases). The CDR3 runs to 14 residues. The germline V and J ends were trimmed by 1 base and 5 bases, with 13 bases remaining between them. Germline values: CDR1 SGDLS, CDR2 YYNGEE. The CDR3 loop is CASSVRGQSHEQYF. CDR3 DNA sequence: TGTGCCAGCAGCGTAAGGGGACAATCCCACGAGCAGTACTTC. The variable domain in full, with the rest retrieved from reference TRBV9 and TRBJ2-7, is DSGVTQTPKHLITATGQRVTLRCSPRSGDLSVYWYQQSLDQGLQFLIQYYNGEERAKGNILERFSAQQFPDLHSELNLSSLELGDSALYFCASSVRGQSHEQYFGPGTRLTVT.

The chain carries TRBV5-1 and TRBJ2-5; TRBD2 matches at 9 bases. This CDR3 comprises 17 residues. The junction had 6 bases not matched to a gene; V was cut back by 0 bases and J by 0 bases. The germline V gene encodes CDR1 SGHRS and CDR2 YFSETQ. The DNA for the CDR3 is TGCGCCAGCAGCTTGGGGCGGTCTAGCGGGAACCAAGAGACCCAGTACTTC. The encoded protein is CASSLGRSSGNQETQYF.

This clonotype has ten or more counts. The chain carries TRBV12-3 or TRBV12-4 and TRBJ2-5; 7 bases line up with TRBD1. The CDR3 extends over 12 amino acids. V lost 6 bases to trimming and J lost 9 bases; unmatched junction nucleotides: 7. CDR3 in amino acids: CASRLDRAPQYF. The CDR3 DNA is TGTGCCAGCAGACTTGACAGGGCCCCCCAGTACTTC.

This CDR3 is CASSLDLGYSYEQYF. CDR3 in DNA: TGCGCCAGCAGCTTGGATCTGGGGTACTCCTACGAGCAGTACTTC. The genes are TRBV5-1 and TRBJ2-7; D gene unclear. Trimming shortened V by 0 bases and J by 0 bases, and 10 bases separated the two germline ends. From germline, CDR1 is SGHRS and CDR2 YFSETQ. The CDR3 sequence is 15 residues long.

This clonotype was counted at least ten times. The chain links TRBV5-5 to TRBJ2-3; 7 bases map to TRBD2. The V and J ends lost 0 bases and 13 bases, in that order; junction bases with no gene match: 14. The germline gives CDR1 SGHKS, CDR2 YYEKEE (reference sequence). This CDR3 is 15 amino acids long. The CDR3 nucleotides are TGTGCCAGCAGCTTGGTAATCATAGGGGACTACCCGAAGTATTTT. It encodes CASSLVIIGDYPKYF.

The rearrangement links TRBV9 to TRBJ2-5; maybe TRBD2 (5 bases). This CDR3 is built from 18 residues. V lost 3 bases to trimming and J lost 0 bases, with 21 bases between them. Germline V CDR1 and CDR2: SGDLS, YYNGEE. The CDR3 sequence is CASSESPLGWLYQETQYF. Written as DNA, the CDR3 is TGTGCCAGCAGCGAGTCCCCACTAGGATGGCTCTACCAAGAGACCCAGTACTTC.

V and J are TRBV20-1 and TRBJ2-5; perhaps D is TRBD1 or TRBD2 (6 bases each). V gave up 4 bases and J gave up 5 bases, with 11 bases separating them. From germline, CDR1 is DFQATT and CDR2 SNEGSKA (reference sequence). This CDR3 is built from 12 residues. The CDR3 DNA follows: TGCAGTGCTAAAGGGGGGAGTGAGACCCAGTACTTC. Translated, it gives CSAKGGSETQYF.

This clonotype was counted a few times. V and J are TRBV6-1 and TRBJ1-2; D is ambiguous. Germline V gives CDR1 MNHNS, CDR2 SASEGT. V was shortened by 5 bases and J by 8 bases, with 15 bases between the two germline ends. The CDR3 has 13 residues. CDR3 sequence: CASSPRLTRGYTF. The CDR3 nucleotides read TGTGCCAGCAGTCCACGACTTACCCGGGGCTACACCTTC.

The V call is TRBV10-3, the J call TRBJ2-1; TRBD2 matches 10 bases. CDR1 ENHRY and CDR2 SYGVKD come from the germline V gene. CDR3 size: 15 residues. The V and J ends lost 3 bases and 6 bases, in that order; junction bases with no gene match: 5. The CDR3 reads CAISDPGTSVNEQFF. CDR3 nucleotide sequence: TGTGCCATCAGTGATCCCGGGACTAGCGTCAATGAGCAGTTCTTC.

The chain employs TRBV2 and TRBJ2-7; D is undetermined. The CDR3 runs 12 residues. V lost 10 bases and J 0 bases, leaving 10 bases between the germline ends. Germline CDR1 SNHLY, CDR2 FYNNEI. The CDR3 here is CAISSDSYEQYF. The CDR3, as DNA: TGTGCCATCTCCTCCGACTCCTACGAGCAGTACTTC.

This clonotype was picked up many times. The chain joins TRBV4-2 to TRBJ2-7; no reliable D call. Trimming took off 1 base at V and 1 base at J, with 11 bases between the two ends. Germline CDR1 is LGHNA and CDR2 is YNFKEQ. There are 15 residues in the CDR3. The CDR3 nucleotides read TGTGCCAGCAGCCAAGTCCCTGGCAGTTCCTACGAGCAGTACTTC. Its protein product is CASSQVPGSSYEQYF.

This clonotype has only a few counts. This rearrangement joins TRBV12-3 or TRBV12-4 to TRBJ1-1; weak D call: TRBD1 (6 bases). This CDR3 has 14 residues. Between the trimmed V and J ends, which lost 0 bases and 12 bases, there was a span of 17 bases. The CDR3 sequence: CASSLAGDRWQSFF. CDR3 sequence (DNA): TGTGCCAGCAGTTTAGCGGGTGACAGGTGGCAATCTTTCTTT.

This rearrangement joins TRBV6-2 or TRBV6-3 to TRBJ2-7; D is perhaps TRBD2 (6 bases). CDR3 length: 17 amino acids. CDR1 MNHEY and CDR2 SVGEGT come from the germline V gene. The V gene lost 6 bases and the J gene lost 0 bases, with 21 bases spanning the gap. The DNA for the CDR3 is TGTGCCAGCAGCCTTCGGGGGTTTGTGCGGACCTCCTACGAGCAGTACTTC. This codes for CASSLRGFVRTSYEQYF.

This chain's CDR3 is CASTTQAENTGELFF. CDR3 sequence (DNA): TGTGCCAGCACCACACAGGCTGAGAACACCGGGGAGCTGTTTTTT. The chain couples TRBV12-3 or TRBV12-4 to TRBJ2-2; D is perhaps TRBD1 (5 bases). Trimming removed 7 bases from V and 1 base from J, with 13 bases in between. This CDR3 region has 15 residues.